Below are 14 T cell receptor beta chains sequenced from a single sample in a study of neurological immune-mediated disorders. In TCRdb, the 5' RACE reads were re-called with MiXCR into one record per CDR3 protein. This sample has some 31,000 distinct CDR3 sequences, with around 4.5% found just once. Material for sequencing was PBMCs. The receptors were gathered from a man aged 18 to 30 in good health.

This clonotype appeared a few times. The chain couples TRBV27 to TRBJ2-5; TRBD1 matches at 8 bases. V trimming: 6 bases; J trimming: 5 bases; junction bases outside the gene matches: 8. The germline gives CDR1 MNHEY, CDR2 SMNVEV (reference sequence). The CDR3 has 14 residues. The CDR3 here is CASSPWTGMETQYF. The CDR3 bases are TGTGCCAGCAGCCCATGGACAGGGATGGAGACCCAGTACTTC.

The V call is TRBV4-2, the J call TRBJ2-5; tentative D call: TRBD1 (5 bases). V was cut by 4 bases and J by 1 base, with 13 bases left in between. The CDR3 is made up of 15 amino acids. Germline lookup yields CDR1 LGHNA and CDR2 YNFKEQ. The CDR3: CASSRSQDTQETQYF. CDR3 coding DNA: TGTGCCAGCAGCCGATCACAGGATACCCAAGAGACCCAGTACTTC.

This clonotype was recorded many times. The chain employs TRBV20-1 and TRBJ2-7; D may correspond to TRBD1 or TRBD2 (5 bases each). The V end was cut by 5 bases, the J end by 2 bases, with 13 bases between. CDR1 and CDR2 from the germline V gene are DFQATT and SNEGSKA (reference sequence). This CDR3 has 13 residues. The CDR3: CSARTRDTYEQYF. CDR3 DNA sequence: TGCAGTGCTCGGACACGGGATACCTACGAGCAGTACTTC.

There are many counts of this clonotype. This chain links TRBV7-9 with TRBJ2-5; D gene unclear. The germline V and J ends were trimmed by 2 bases and 2 bases, with 12 bases remaining between them. Looked up from germline, CDR1 is SEHNR and CDR2 is FQNEAQ (reference sequence). The CDR3 covers 15 residues. Here the CDR3 DNA reads TGTGCCAGCAGCTTATCTCGGTCGGAACAAGAGACCCAGTACTTC. As protein: CASSLSRSEQETQYF.

About this clonotype itself: Just one base apart from a much larger clone, this may be a read error. V is TRBV5-1 and J is TRBJ2-7; D may be TRBD2 (6 bases). The V gene lost 7 bases and the J gene lost 3 bases, with 17 bases spanning the gap. The CDR3 covers 14 residues. Germline V gene lookup returns CDR1 SGHRS and CDR2 YFSETQ. CDR3 sequence: CASRGAWDLYEQYF. DNA of the CDR3: TGCGCCAGCCGCGGGGCCTGGGACCTCTACGAGCAGTACTTC. Drawing the rest from reference TRBV5-1 and TRBJ2-7, the complete variable domain is KAGVTQTPRYLIKTRGQQVTLSCSPISGHRSVSWYQQTPGQGLQFLFEYFSETQRNKGNFPGRFSGRQFSNSRSEMNVSTLELGDSALYLCASRGAWDLYEQYFGPGTRLTVT.

There are many counts of this clonotype. The V and J genes are TRBV18 and TRBJ1-2, with TRBD1 identical over 9 bases. This CDR3 is built from 16 residues. The V and J ends lost 2 bases and 0 bases, in that order; junction bases with no gene match: 4. From germline, CDR1 is KGHSH and CDR2 LQKENI. The CDR3 sequence: CASSPSRQGANYGYTF. The CDR3 DNA sequence: TGTGCCAGCTCACCAAGTCGACAGGGGGCTAACTATGGCTACACCTTC.

There are many counts of this clonotype. This chain links TRBV9 with TRBJ1-2, with D unresolved. In germline, CDR1 is SGDLS, CDR2 YYNGEE. This CDR3 region has 14 residues. The germline V and J ends were trimmed by 0 bases and 1 base, with 7 bases remaining between them. The CDR3 nucleotides read TGTGCCAGCAGCGTAGCGACCGGTAACTATGGCTACACCTTC. Translating it yields CASSVATGNYGYTF.

There are many counts of this clonotype. This chain links TRBV11-2 with TRBJ2-1; 8 nucleotides agree with TRBD2. V dropped 2 bases and J dropped 6; count of bases not matched to a gene: 6. CDR3 length: 15 amino acids. From germline, CDR1 is SGHAT and CDR2 FQNNGV. The CDR3 loop reads CASSLNSGTFNEQFF. The CDR3 DNA follows: TGTGCCAGCAGCTTAAATAGCGGGACATTCAATGAGCAGTTCTTC.

This clonotype was picked up many times. The chain recombines TRBV12-3 or TRBV12-4 with TRBJ1-1; D not resolved. Trimming removed 2 bases at V and 6 bases at J, with 7 bases between. The CDR3 totals 12 residues. The CDR3 loop is CASSLLFAEAFF. CDR3 coding DNA: TGTGCCAGCAGTTTACTATTCGCTGAAGCTTTCTTT.

This clonotype was detected ten times or more. The chain joins TRBV25-1 to TRBJ1-1, with D possibly being TRBD1 (5 bases). The germline CDR1 and CDR2 sequences are MGHDK and SYGVNS. V lost 7 bases and J lost 4, with 13 bases in between. The CDR3 spans 13 residues. The CDR3 DNA reads TGTGCCAGCAAGCAGGGCCTCCTCACTGAAGCTTTCTTT. This gives the protein CASKQGLLTEAFF.

The CDR3 nucleotides read TGTGCCAGCAGTTTAGCGCTAACGGTGAACACTGAAGCTTTCTTT. Translated, it gives CASSLALTVNTEAFF. The chain links TRBV12-3 or TRBV12-4 to TRBJ1-1; no definite D call. With 0 bases removed from V and 0 bases from J, the gap between germline ends came to 8 bases. There are 15 residues in the CDR3.

At least ten counts were recorded for this clonotype. V is TRBV20-1 and J is TRBJ1-1; D unclear. Germline CDR1 and CDR2: DFQATT and SNEGSKA (reference sequence). There are 14 residues in the CDR3. The V end was cut by 0 bases, the J end by 1 base, with 9 bases between. In nucleotides, the CDR3 is TGCAGTGCTAGAGATCGGCGGGAGAACACTGAAGCTTTCTTT. Translating gives CSARDRRENTEAFF.

This clonotype was counted many times. The chain links TRBV5-1 to TRBJ2-5; a weak D match, TRBD2 (5 bases). This CDR3 has 13 residues. V was cut by 2 bases and J by 2 bases, with 7 bases left in between. From germline, CDR1 is SGHRS and CDR2 YFSETQ. The CDR3 region has the DNA TGCGCCAGCAGCTTTCGCGGGCAAGAGACCCAGTACTTC. It codes for CASSFRGQETQYF.

This clonotype has at least ten counts. The genes are TRBV7-9 and TRBJ1-2; D is unclear. This CDR3 contains 13 residues. Trimming stripped 0 bases from V and 4 bases from J, with 6 bases between. Germline V gene sequence: CDR1 SEHNR, CDR2 FQNEAQ (reference sequence). DNA of the CDR3: TGTGCCAGCAGCTTAGCCTACTCCTATGGCTACACCTTC. Translated, it gives CASSLAYSYGYTF.